This T cell receptor beta chain originates from a study of cytomegalovirus exposure and HLA in healthy donors. Libraries were prepared by immunoSEQ multiplex PCR; TCRdb keeps only in-frame clonotypes and omits some of them. The sample holds about 400,000 clones, just over 85% seen once. This TCR came from a woman in her late teens or twenties in good health and CMV-seronegative. Sequencing was performed on PBMCs.

The CDR3 coding sequence is TGTGCCAGCACCCCGGGGGGCTCTGGGGCCAACGTCCTGACTTTC. Protein product: CASTPGGSGANVLTF. The chain has TRBV28 and TRBJ2-6; 7 positions agree with TRBD2. Germline CDR1 is MDHEN and CDR2 is SYDVKM. This CDR3 is built from 15 residues. J lost 0 bases, V lost 7 bases, and 3 bases had no gene match.